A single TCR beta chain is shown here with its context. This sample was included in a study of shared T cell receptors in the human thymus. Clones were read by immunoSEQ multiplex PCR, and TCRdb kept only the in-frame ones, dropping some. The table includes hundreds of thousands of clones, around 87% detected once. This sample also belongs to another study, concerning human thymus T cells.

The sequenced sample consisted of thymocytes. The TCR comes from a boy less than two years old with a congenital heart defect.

CDR3 loop: CASSQDSGPSAGVHYEQYF. The CDR3, as DNA: TGCGCCAGCAGCCAAGATTCGGGGCCGTCGGCAGGGGTTCACTACGAGCAGTACTTC. This rearrangement joins TRBV4-3 to TRBJ2-7; D is possibly TRBD1 (6 bases). V was trimmed by 0 bases and J by 3 bases, leaving 24 bases between them. This CDR3 has 19 residues. Germline-derived CDR1 and CDR2 are LGHNA and YSLEER.